This T cell receptor (beta chain) was profiled in a study of control samples from healthy donors and cancer patients. This table comes from immunoSEQ multiplex PCR, and its TCRdb copy is limited to in-frame clones, with some not included. The table lists 80,000 to 100,000 clones, 80% to 95% of them singletons. The CDR3 covers 14 residues. Germline V CDR1 and CDR2: MNHEY, SVGAGI. The V gene lost 11 bases and the J gene lost 1 base, with 16 bases spanning the gap. The V gene is TRBV6-5, the J gene TRBJ2-3; a possible D gene is TRBD1 (5 bases). This clonotype was sampled from a human donor in good health. The donor label of this sample is uncertain. Source material: blood. CDR3: CASQRDRGTDTQYF. The CDR3 bases are TGTGCCTCCCAAAGAGACAGAGGCACAGATACGCAGTATTTT.